This TCR beta chain was retrieved from a study of blood T cell repertoires in COVID-19. Study overall: Acute and convalescent COVID-19 specimens originated in the United States, Italy and Spain. The cDNA or gDNA used as material had been derived from T cells, B-cell-depleted T cells, or PBMCs.

The CDR3 extends over 13 amino acids. Germline assignment: CDR1 PRHDT and CDR2 FYEKMQ (reference sequence). V was pared by 2 bases and J by 3 bases, with 7 bases between. Comments on this clone: A read error may be the cause here, since a much bigger clone is one base away.

In the original processing: Amplification of reference gene primers provided the estimated nucleated cell counts. The protocol was immunoSEQ multiplex PCR, while the TCRdb copy is restricted to in-frame clones and leaves out a portion. From that table come the V and J calls and clone size; the DNA was used to work out D and trimming. The repertoire has 240,000 or so clones, over 75% of them found once; the top ten carry about 1.9%. The source is a man aged 30 to 39 who had recovered from COVID-19. The sample consisted of peripheral blood. The chain recombines TRBV13 with TRBJ1-2; D might be TRBD1 (5 bases). The CDR3 DNA is TGTGCCAGCAGCTTATCAGGGTACTATGGCTACACCTTC. Its protein product is CASSLSGYYGYTF.